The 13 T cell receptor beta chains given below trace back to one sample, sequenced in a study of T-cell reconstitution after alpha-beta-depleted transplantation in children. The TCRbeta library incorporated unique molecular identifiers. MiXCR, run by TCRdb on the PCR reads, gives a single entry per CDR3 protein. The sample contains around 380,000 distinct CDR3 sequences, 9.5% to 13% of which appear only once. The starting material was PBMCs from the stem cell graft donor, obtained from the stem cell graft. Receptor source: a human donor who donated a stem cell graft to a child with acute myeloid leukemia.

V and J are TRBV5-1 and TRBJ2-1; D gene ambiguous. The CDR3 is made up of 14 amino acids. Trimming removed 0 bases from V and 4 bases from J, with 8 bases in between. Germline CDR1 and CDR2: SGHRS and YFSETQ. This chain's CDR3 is CASSLAGLYNEQFF. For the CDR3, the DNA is TGCGCCAGCAGCTTGGCCGGGCTTTACAATGAGCAGTTCTTC.

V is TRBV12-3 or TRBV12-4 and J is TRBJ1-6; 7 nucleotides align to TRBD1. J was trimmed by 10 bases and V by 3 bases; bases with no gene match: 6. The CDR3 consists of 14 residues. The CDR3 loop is CASSLTGPGSPLHF. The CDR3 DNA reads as TGTGCCAGCAGTTTGACAGGGCCGGGATCACCCCTCCACTTT.

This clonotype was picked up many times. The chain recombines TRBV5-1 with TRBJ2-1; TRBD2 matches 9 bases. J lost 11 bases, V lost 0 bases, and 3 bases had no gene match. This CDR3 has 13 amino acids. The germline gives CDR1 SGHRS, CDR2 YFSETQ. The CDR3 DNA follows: TGCGCCAGCAGCTTGGGGACTAGCGCTCAGCAGTTCTTC. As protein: CASSLGTSAQQFF.

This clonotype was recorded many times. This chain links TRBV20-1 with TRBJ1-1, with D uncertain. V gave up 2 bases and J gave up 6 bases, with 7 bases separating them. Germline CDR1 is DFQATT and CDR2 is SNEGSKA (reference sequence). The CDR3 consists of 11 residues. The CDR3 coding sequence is TGCAGTGCTAGAATCGGGCCTGAAGCTTTCTTT. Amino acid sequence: CSARIGPEAFF.

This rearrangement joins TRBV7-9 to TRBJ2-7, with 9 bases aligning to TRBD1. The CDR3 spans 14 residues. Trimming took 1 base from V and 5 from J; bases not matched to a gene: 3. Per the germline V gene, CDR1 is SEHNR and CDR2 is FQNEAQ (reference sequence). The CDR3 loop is CASSLVGDRDEQYV. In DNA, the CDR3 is TGTGCCAGCAGCTTAGTTGGGGACAGGGACGAGCAGTACGTC.

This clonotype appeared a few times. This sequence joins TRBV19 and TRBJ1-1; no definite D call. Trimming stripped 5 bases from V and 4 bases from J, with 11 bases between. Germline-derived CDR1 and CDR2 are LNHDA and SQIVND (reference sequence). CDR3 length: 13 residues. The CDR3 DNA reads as TGTGCCAGTAGTGAGGCGTGGGGCACTGAAGCTTTCTTT. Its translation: CASSEAWGTEAFF.

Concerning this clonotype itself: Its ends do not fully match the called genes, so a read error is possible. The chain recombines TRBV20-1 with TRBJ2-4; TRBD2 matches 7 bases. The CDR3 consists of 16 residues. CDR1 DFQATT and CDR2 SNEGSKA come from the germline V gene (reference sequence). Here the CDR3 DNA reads TGCTGTGCGGGGGAAGGTCTCCTTGGGGCCAAAAACATTCAGTACTTC. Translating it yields CCAGEGLLGAKNIQYF.

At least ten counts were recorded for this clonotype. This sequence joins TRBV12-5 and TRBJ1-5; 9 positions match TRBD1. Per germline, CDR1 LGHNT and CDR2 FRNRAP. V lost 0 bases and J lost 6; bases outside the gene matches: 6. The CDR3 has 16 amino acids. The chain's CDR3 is CASGLVGTGLSQPQHF. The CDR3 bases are TGTGCTAGTGGTTTGGTAGGGACAGGGTTGAGTCAGCCCCAGCATTTT.

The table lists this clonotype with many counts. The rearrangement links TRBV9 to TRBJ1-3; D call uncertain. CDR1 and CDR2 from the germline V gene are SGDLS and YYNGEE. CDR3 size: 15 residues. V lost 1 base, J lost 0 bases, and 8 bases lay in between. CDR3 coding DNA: TGTGCCAGCAGCGTACAGCCGATCTCTGGAAACACCATATATTTT. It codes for CASSVQPISGNTIYF.

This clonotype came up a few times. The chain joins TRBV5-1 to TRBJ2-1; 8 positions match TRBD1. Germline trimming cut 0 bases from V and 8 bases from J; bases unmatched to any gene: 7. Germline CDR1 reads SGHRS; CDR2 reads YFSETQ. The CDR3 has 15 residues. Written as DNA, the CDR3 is TGCGCCAGCAGCTTGGAGGTACAGGGGGACGATGAGCAGTTCTTC. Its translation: CASSLEVQGDDEQFF. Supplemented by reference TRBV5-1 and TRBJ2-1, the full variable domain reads KAGVTQTPRYLIKTRGQQVTLSCSPISGHRSVSWYQQTPGQGLQFLFEYFSETQRNKGNFPGRFSGRQFSNSRSEMNVSTLELGDSALYLCASSLEVQGDDEQFFGPGTRLTVL.

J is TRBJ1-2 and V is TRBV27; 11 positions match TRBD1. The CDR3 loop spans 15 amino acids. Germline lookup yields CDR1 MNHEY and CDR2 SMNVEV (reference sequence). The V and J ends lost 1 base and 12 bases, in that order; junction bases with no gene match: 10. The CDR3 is CASSLLGQGAPGDTF. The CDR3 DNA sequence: TGTGCCAGCAGTTTATTAGGACAGGGGGCGCCCGGCGACACCTTC.

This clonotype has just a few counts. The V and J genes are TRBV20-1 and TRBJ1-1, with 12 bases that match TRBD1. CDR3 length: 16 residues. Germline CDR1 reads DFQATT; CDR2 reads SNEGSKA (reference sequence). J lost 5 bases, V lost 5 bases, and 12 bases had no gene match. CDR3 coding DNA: TGCAGTGCTGAACCTCGGGACAGGGGGCTTAGGACTGAAGCTTTCTTT. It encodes CSAEPRDRGLRTEAFF.

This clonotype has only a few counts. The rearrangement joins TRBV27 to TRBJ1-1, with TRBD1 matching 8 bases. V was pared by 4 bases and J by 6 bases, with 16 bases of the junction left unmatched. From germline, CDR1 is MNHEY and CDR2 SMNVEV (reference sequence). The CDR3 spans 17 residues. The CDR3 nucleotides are TGTGCCAGCAGTTCAATAAGCCGGGACAGGCTAGGCTCTGAAGCTTTCTTT. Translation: CASSSISRDRLGSEAFF.